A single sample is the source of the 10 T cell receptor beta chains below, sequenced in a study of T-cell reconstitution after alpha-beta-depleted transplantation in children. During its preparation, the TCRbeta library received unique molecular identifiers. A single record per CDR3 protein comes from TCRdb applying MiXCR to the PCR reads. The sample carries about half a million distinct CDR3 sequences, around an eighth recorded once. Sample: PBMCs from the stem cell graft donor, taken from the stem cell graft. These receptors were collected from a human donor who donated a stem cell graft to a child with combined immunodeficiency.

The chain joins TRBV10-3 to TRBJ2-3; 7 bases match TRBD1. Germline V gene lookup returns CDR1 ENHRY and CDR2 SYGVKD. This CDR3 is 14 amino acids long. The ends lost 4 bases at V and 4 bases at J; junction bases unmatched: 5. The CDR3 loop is CAISGQGTADTQYF. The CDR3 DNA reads TGTGCCATCAGTGGACAGGGTACGGCAGATACGCAGTATTTT.

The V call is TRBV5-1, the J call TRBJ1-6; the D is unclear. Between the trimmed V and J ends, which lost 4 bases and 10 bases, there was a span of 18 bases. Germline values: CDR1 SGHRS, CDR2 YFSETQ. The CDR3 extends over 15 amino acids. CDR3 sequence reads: CASSPLSLSASPLHF. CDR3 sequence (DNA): TGCGCCAGCAGCCCTTTATCTCTCTCGGCCTCACCCCTCCACTTT.

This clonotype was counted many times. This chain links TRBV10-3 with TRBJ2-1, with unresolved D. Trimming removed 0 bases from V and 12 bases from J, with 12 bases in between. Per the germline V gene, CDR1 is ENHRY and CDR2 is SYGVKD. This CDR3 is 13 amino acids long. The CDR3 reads CAISESGGEGQFF. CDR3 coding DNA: TGTGCCATCAGTGAGTCCGGTGGGGAAGGGCAGTTCTTC.

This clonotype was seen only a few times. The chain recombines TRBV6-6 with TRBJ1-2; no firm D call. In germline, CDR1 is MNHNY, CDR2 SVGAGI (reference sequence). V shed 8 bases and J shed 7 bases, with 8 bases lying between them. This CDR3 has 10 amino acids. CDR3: CASAGSGYTF. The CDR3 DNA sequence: TGTGCCAGCGCGGGGAGTGGCTACACCTTC.

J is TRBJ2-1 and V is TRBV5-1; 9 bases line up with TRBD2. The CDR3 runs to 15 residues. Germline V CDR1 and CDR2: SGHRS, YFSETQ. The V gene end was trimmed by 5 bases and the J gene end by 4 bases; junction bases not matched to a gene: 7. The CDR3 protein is CASSLAGVIYNEQFF. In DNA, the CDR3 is TGCGCCAGCAGTTTAGCGGGAGTTATATACAATGAGCAGTTCTTC.

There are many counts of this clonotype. The CDR3 is CSARPILEGWGTDTQYF. The CDR3 coding sequence is TGCAGTGCTAGACCAATCCTTGAGGGGTGGGGGACAGATACGCAGTATTTT. V usage is TRBV20-1 and J usage is TRBJ2-3; D assignment may be TRBD1 or TRBD2 (5 bases each). Germline CDR1 reads DFQATT; CDR2 reads SNEGSKA (reference sequence). Trimming took off 2 bases at V and 3 bases at J, with 21 bases between the two ends. The CDR3 is 17 residues long.

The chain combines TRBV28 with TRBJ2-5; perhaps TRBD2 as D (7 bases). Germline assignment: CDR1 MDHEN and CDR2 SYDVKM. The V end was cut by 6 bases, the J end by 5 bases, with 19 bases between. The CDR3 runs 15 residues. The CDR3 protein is CASSHGWGGQETQYF. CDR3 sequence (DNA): TGTGCCAGCAGCCACGGGTGGGGGGGGCAGGAGACCCAGTACTTC.

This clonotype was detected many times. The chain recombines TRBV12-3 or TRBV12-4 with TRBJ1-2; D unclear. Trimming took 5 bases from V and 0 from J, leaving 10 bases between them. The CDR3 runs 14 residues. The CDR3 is CASSLTGANYGYTF. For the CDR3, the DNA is TGTGCCAGCAGTCTGACGGGAGCTAACTATGGCTACACCTTC.

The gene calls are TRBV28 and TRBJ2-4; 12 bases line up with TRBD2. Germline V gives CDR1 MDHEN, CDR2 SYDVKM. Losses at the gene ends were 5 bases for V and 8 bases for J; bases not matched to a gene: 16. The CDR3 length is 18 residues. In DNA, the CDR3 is TGTGCCAGCAGTCGTACCCGGTCTAGCGGGGGGGCCGAAGACATTCAGTACTTC. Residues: CASSRTRSSGGAEDIQYF. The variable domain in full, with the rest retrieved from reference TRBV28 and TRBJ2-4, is DVKVTQSSRYLVKRTGEKVFLECVQDMDHENMFWYRQDPGLGLRLIYFSYDVKMKEKGDIPEGYSVSREKKERFSLILESASTNQTSMYLCASSRTRSSGGAEDIQYFGAGTRLSVL.

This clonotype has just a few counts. CDR3 DNA sequence: TGTGCCACCAGTAACCCGAATACCTACGAGCAGTACTTC. Its translation: CATSNPNTYEQYF. V and J are TRBV24-1 and TRBJ2-7; D gene ambiguous. The CDR3 consists of 13 residues. Germline values: CDR1 KGHDR, CDR2 SFDVKD. V lost 6 bases and J 2 bases, leaving 10 bases between the germline ends.